This T cell receptor beta chain was retrieved from a study of shared T cell receptors in the human thymus (dated by TCRdb to the early 2020s). Context from the whole study: The study investigated the way shared, self-reactive T-cell receptor alpha chains are produced in the human thymus.

Taken from the germline V gene, the CDR1 and CDR2 loops are SGHNT and YENEEA. The V and J ends are trimmed by 4 bases and 1 base, leaving 10 bases between them. The CDR3, cysteine through phenylalanine, is 14 amino acids long. CDR3 DNA only is kept here, 42 bases in frame from base 1. This clone was observed once. The clone's antigen remains unknown. Base qualities are not at hand, and no much larger clone is one base apart. The library was obtained by the immunoSEQ multiplex PCR assay. TCRdb re-hosts the immuneACCESS table, in-frame sequences only. Its copies lack some clones; in the studies checked, an unresolved V gene accounts for under half of them, and the cause for the rest is not known. This sample gives about 380,000 clones in total; just under 95% of them show up just once. The ten largest clones take up roughly 0.02% of the sample.

The specimen sequenced was thymocytes. The receptor chain draws on TRBV11-3 and TRBJ2-5; the D gene is perhaps TRBD1, from 6 matching bases. The TCR was taken from a human donor. In nucleotide form, the sequence is TGTGCCAGCAGCTCTAGGGACACCCAAGAGACCCAGTACTTC. Its translation is CASSSRDTQETQYF. The CDR3, completed at both ends by the reference TRBV11-3 and TRBJ2-5 genes, gives the full variable domain EAGVVQSPRYKIIEKKQPVAFWCNPISGHNTLYWYLQNLGQGPELLIRYENEEAVDDSQLPKDRFSAERLKGVDSTLKIQPAELGDSAVYLCASSSRDTQETQYFGPGTRLLVL.